The rows below give T cell receptor beta chains drawn from one sample of a study of blood T cell repertoires in COVID-19. Method: immunoSEQ multiplex PCR; TCRdb's copy keeps in-frame clones and lacks some. The sample holds some 60,000 clones, around 80% seen once. What was sequenced was peripheral blood. Receptor source: a man aged 60 to 75 with acute or convalescent COVID-19. Each CDR3 is given without its conserved first and last residue. The D gene is left open where the match is weak.

V gene: TRBV9; D gene: TRBD2; CDR3 protein: ASSGRGGLYDEQF
V gene: TRBV21-1; D gene: NA; CDR3 protein: ASSSYPGTDGNTIY
V gene: TRBV11-1; D gene: TRBD1; CDR3 protein: ASSQGQGTAGEQY
V gene: TRBV3-1/TRBV3-2; D gene: TRBD1; CDR3 protein: ASSQGSQGAGGNTIY
V gene: TRBV3-1/TRBV3-2; D gene: TRBD2; CDR3 protein: ASSQNGLASGYQETQY
V gene: TRBV11-3; D gene: NA; CDR3 protein: ASSRTLGGADTQY
V gene: TRBV19; D gene: NA; CDR3 protein: ASSIGAQRNTEAF
V gene: TRBV28; D gene: NA; CDR3 protein: ASSSEGEGRDEQF
V gene: TRBV29-1; D gene: NA; CDR3 protein: SVHRATNTEAF
V gene: TRBV9; D gene: TRBD2; CDR3 protein: ASSSGGANNEQF
V gene: TRBV19; D gene: NA; CDR3 protein: ASSIRGGEAF
V gene: TRBV3-1/TRBV3-2; D gene: TRBD1; CDR3 protein: ASSQDPRGNYEQY
V gene: TRBV10-2; D gene: TRBD2; CDR3 protein: ASNLRTSGGALGTGELF
V gene: TRBV28; D gene: TRBD2; CDR3 protein: AGLAGTGELF
V gene: TRBV3-1/TRBV3-2; D gene: TRBD2; CDR3 protein: ASSRGLAGWPGELF
V gene: TRBV28; D gene: NA; CDR3 protein: ASSLRTANYGYT
V gene: TRBV5-1; D gene: NA; CDR3 protein: ASSAGVSGNTIY
V gene: TRBV6-4; D gene: NA; CDR3 protein: ASSVGPGGLETQY
V gene: TRBV29-1; D gene: TRBD1; CDR3 protein: SVSGGGDSPLH
V gene: TRBV6-5; D gene: NA; CDR3 protein: ASREGPTTDTQY
V gene: TRBV7-2; D gene: NA; CDR3 protein: ASSLDPTGSSDYT
V gene: TRBV7-9; D gene: NA; CDR3 protein: ASSRSQAPRYEQY